Below, 12 T cell receptor beta chains from the same sample are listed, as sequenced in a study of human T cells and chemical hapten exposure. Treatment in this sample: therapeutic diphenylcyclopropenone sensitization with weekly scalp DPC. For the library, individual cDNA molecules each received unique molecular identifiers. TCRdb independently ran MiXCR on the reads; one entry per CDR3 protein. The sample lists about 2,600 distinct CDR3 sequences, 35% to 50% seen once, with around 10% in the top ten. The specimen comprised whole blood, sampled before DPC sensitization or 2, 6, or about 24 weeks after (not recorded which). Every receptor here comes from an adult with alopecia areata. Some clones in this sample may be carry-over from other donors' samples. This table probably holds off-target reads from a library built for another chain.

V is TRBV2 and J is TRBJ2-7; D is tentatively TRBD1 or TRBD2 (5 bases each). The V gene's germline CDR1 is SNHLY and CDR2 FYNNEI. This CDR3 is built from 15 residues. V lost 1 base and J 2 bases, leaving 12 bases between the germline ends. As DNA, the CDR3 is TGTGCCAGCAGTGAAGACAGGACTGGGACCTACGAGCAGTACGTC. It yields the protein CASSEDRTGTYEQYV.

The genes are TRBV5-1 and TRBJ2-1; TRBD1 is a possible D gene (5 bases). CDR3 length: 17 residues. Trimming left V 0 bases short and J 0 bases short, with 13 bases between. The germline CDR1 and CDR2 sequences are SGHRS and YFSETQ. In DNA, the CDR3 is TGCGCCAGCAGCTTGGCCTGGGGCAGAACCTCCTACAATGAGCAGTTCTTC. Translated: CASSLAWGRTSYNEQFF.

This clonotype was recorded a few times. The rearrangement links TRBV23-1 to TRBJ2-3; D unresolved. Being an ORF, TRBV23-1 has a function that is uncertain. The CDR3 sequence is 14 residues long. V lost 8 bases to trimming and J lost 4 bases, with 16 bases between them. This CDR3 is CASRMDLDADTQYF. CDR3 DNA sequence: TGCGCCAGCCGAATGGACCTCGACGCAGATACGCAGTATTTT.

This rearrangement joins TRBV5-4 to TRBJ2-1, with 13 bases fitting TRBD2. Germline V gene data show CDR1 as SGHNT and CDR2 as YYREEE (reference sequence). Unmatched junction bases numbered 7, after V lost 4 bases and J lost 0 bases. The CDR3 sequence is 18 residues long. The CDR3 region is CASSQGTSGTSSYNEQFF. In DNA form, the CDR3 reads TGTGCCAGCAGCCAGGGGACTAGCGGGACAAGCTCCTACAATGAGCAGTTCTTC.

V usage is TRBV28 and J usage is TRBJ2-3; D is perhaps TRBD2 (6 bases). The CDR3 is 15 residues long. V lost 2 bases and J 4 bases, leaving 13 bases between the germline ends. CDR1 is MDHEN, CDR2 SYDVKM, per germline. In DNA form, the CDR3 reads TGTGCCAGCAGTTTAGAAACGGGAGCGGCAGATACGCAGTATTTT. This sequence encodes CASSLETGAADTQYF.

This clonotype has a handful of counts. The gene calls are TRBV12-3 or TRBV12-4 and TRBJ2-1, with a tentative D call TRBD1 (6 bases). This CDR3 is built from 14 residues. V gave up 7 bases and J gave up 7 bases, with 17 bases separating them. CDR3 in amino acids: CASTGYRVGNEQFF. CDR3 nucleotides: TGTGCCAGCACAGGCTACAGGGTGGGAAATGAGCAGTTCTTC.

This clonotype was seen more than once but under ten times. The CDR3 region is CASSLKFYGTLDEQFF. CDR3 nucleotides: TGCGCCAGCAGCTTGAAGTTTTACGGGACACTAGATGAGCAGTTCTTC. This chain links TRBV5-1 with TRBJ2-1; possibly TRBD1 for D (6 bases). The CDR3 length is 16 residues. V was cut by 1 base and J by 8 bases, with 19 bases left in between. Germline V CDR1 and CDR2: SGHRS, YFSETQ.

V and J are TRBV6-2 or TRBV6-3 and TRBJ2-2; D gene unclear. CDR3 length equals 18 residues. Germline values: CDR1 MNHEY, CDR2 SVGEGT. Trimming shortened V by 5 bases and J by 7 bases, and 26 bases separated the two germline ends. The CDR3 protein is CASSPITSGPTHVGELFF. CDR3 bases: TGTGCCAGCAGTCCTATAACATCTGGACCAACGCATGTCGGGGAGCTGTTTTTT.

This clonotype has just a few counts. This chain connects TRBV4-1 to TRBJ2-3; 7 nucleotides agree with TRBD2. V was clipped by 6 bases and J by 3 bases; unmatched bases: 9. CDR1 and CDR2 (germline): MGHRA, YSYEKL. CDR3 length: 15 amino acids. The CDR3 reads CASRLGTGGTDTQYF. CDR3 nucleotides: TGCGCCAGCAGGCTCGGTACGGGGGGTACAGATACGCAGTATTTT.

The J gene is TRBJ2-1, the V gene TRBV7-3; D ambiguous. The CDR3 loop spans 15 amino acids. The germline V gene encodes CDR1 SGHTA and CDR2 FQGTGA. V was trimmed by 0 bases and J by 2 bases, leaving 8 bases between them. In nucleotides, the CDR3 is TGTGCCAGCAGCTTAACGTTCGGAGCCTACAATGAGCAGTTCTTC. Amino acid sequence: CASSLTFGAYNEQFF.

The CDR3 sequence is CASSLRLATSFNEQFF. The CDR3 DNA follows: TGTGCCAGCAGCCTCCGACTAGCTACGTCTTTTAATGAGCAGTTCTTC. V gene TRBV28 combines with J gene TRBJ2-1; 7 bases fit TRBD2. The V gene's germline CDR1 is MDHEN and CDR2 SYDVKM. CDR3 length: 16 residues. J was trimmed by 7 bases and V by 6 bases; bases with no gene match: 15.

This clonotype was detected a few times. The CDR3 protein is CASSLVGEQFF. The CDR3 DNA is TGTGCCAGCAGCCTCGTAGGAGAGCAGTTCTTC. This rearrangement joins TRBV7-8 to TRBJ2-1, with D uncertain. The CDR3 sequence is 11 residues long. CDR1 is SGHVS and CDR2 is FQNEAQ in the germline V gene. V was trimmed by 5 bases and J by 10 bases, leaving 9 bases between them.